The 26 T cell receptor beta chains in this list originate from one sample, sequenced in a study of spatial heterogeneity in lung cancer (dated 2019 in TCRdb). The library was built by means of 5' RACE. Instrument on record: NextSeq 500. TCRdb trimmed public reads at Q25 via fastp, called clones via MiXCR and kept in-frame beta chains. Rows are combined by CDR3 protein, so each entry shows the most common genes and DNA. In this sample the table shows approximately 4,600 distinct CDR3 sequences, about a fifth of which occur a single time. The biggest ten clones account for roughly 24% of the sample. The time point label, as the study defines it: sample taken at primary tumor resection. For TCR sequencing, whole RNA was extracted from tumor and nontumor lung tissue, or from cryopreserved PBMC samples, and no cell sorting was done. Here the sequenced sample was normal lung tissue next to the tumor, taken at surgery. Receptors were obtained from a female donor with early-stage non-small cell lung cancer.

This clonotype is medium-sized by share. As an off-target read in a library built for alpha chains, this beta chain has a frequency of little significance. The V and J genes are TRBV7-8 and TRBJ2-1, with 9 bases fitting TRBD1. V gave up 6 bases and J gave up 4 bases; unmatched junction bases: 7. CDR1 is SGHVS, CDR2 FQNEAQ, per germline. The CDR3 has 15 residues. For the CDR3, the DNA is TGTGCCAGCAGGACGACAGGGGGGAGATACAATGAGCAGTTCTTC. Translated: CASRTTGGRYNEQFF.

This clonotype is medium-sized. As an off-target read in a library built for alpha chains, this beta chain has a frequency of little significance. V gene TRBV4-2 combines with J gene TRBJ2-1, with D unresolved. The CDR3 is made up of 12 amino acids. V was trimmed by 4 bases and J by 7 bases, leaving 8 bases between them. Germline loops: CDR1 LGHNA, CDR2 YNFKEQ. The CDR3, as DNA: TGTGCCAGCAGCCCCCAGAGGAATGAGCAGTTCTTC. This sequence encodes CASSPQRNEQFF.

In its sample, this clonotype was seen many times. This beta chain slipped into a library made for alpha chains as a stray read, so its size is not meaningful. The CDR3 DNA follows: TGTGCCAGCAGCTTGGGACTTTCAGGGTGGGACACCGGGGAGCTGTTTTTT. Amino acid sequence: CASSLGLSGWDTGELFF. The rearrangement joins TRBV5-4 to TRBJ2-2; perhaps TRBD1 as D (5 bases). The CDR3 sequence is 17 residues long. The V end lost 0 bases, the J end lost 3 bases, and 15 bases lay between the germline ends. The germline V gene encodes CDR1 SGHNT and CDR2 YYREEE (reference sequence).

In regard to this clonotype: Found in a library prepared for alpha chains, this beta chain is an off-target read, and its abundance has little meaning. This chain links TRBV7-2 with TRBJ2-7; 14 positions match TRBD2. Germline loops: CDR1 SGHTA, CDR2 FQGNSA. This CDR3 contains 16 residues. V was pared by 3 bases and J by 4 bases, with 5 bases of the junction left unmatched. For the CDR3, the DNA is TGTGCCAGCAGCTTCCTGACTAGCGGGGGGGCTTACGAGCAGTACTTC. Its translation is CASSFLTSGGAYEQYF.

This clonotype came up once. Little can be read into the size of this beta chain, an off-target read in a library designed for alpha chains. The chain has TRBV10-1 and TRBJ2-7; TRBD2 aligns across 8 bases. Trimming at V came to 2 bases and at J to 1 base, leaving 7 bases not matched to a gene. Looked up from germline, CDR1 is WNHNN and CDR2 is SYGVQD (reference sequence). The CDR3 is 16 residues long. The CDR3 reads CASSEEAGGNSYEQYF. In DNA, the CDR3 is TGCGCCAGCAGTGAGGAGGCGGGGGGCAATTCCTACGAGCAGTACTTC.

By proportion, this clonotype is medium-sized. With the library built for alpha chains, this beta chain is off target and its frequency is not meaningful. The rearrangement uses TRBV5-1 and TRBJ1-1, with D perhaps TRBD1 (6 bases). The germline V gene has CDR1 SGHRS and CDR2 YFSETQ. Trimming took off 1 base at V and 0 bases at J, with 10 bases between the two ends. The CDR3 sequence is 15 residues long. The CDR3 is CASSLQGRVNTEAFF. The CDR3 DNA is TGCGCCAGCAGCTTGCAGGGGCGCGTGAACACTGAAGCTTTCTTT.

Worth noting for this clonotype: The size of this beta chain means little, since it is a stray read in a library made for alpha chains. This rearrangement joins TRBV12-3 or TRBV12-4 to TRBJ2-7; D unresolved. The CDR3 sequence is 15 residues long. The ends were cut back, 3 bases at V and 3 bases at J, with 15 bases in the middle. The CDR3 DNA reads TGTGCCAGCAGTTTTAATATCGGTACAGTCTACGAGCAGTACTTC. Amino acids: CASSFNIGTVYEQYF.

By proportion, this clonotype is medium-sized. For a library built for alpha chains, this beta chain is a stray read; little rests on its size. The J gene is TRBJ1-5, the V gene TRBV4-3; weak D call: TRBD1 (5 bases). The V gene's germline CDR1 is LGHNA and CDR2 YSLEER. This CDR3 is built from 14 residues. The V end was cut by 6 bases, the J end by 6 bases, with 15 bases between. CDR3 region: CASSQNGGRQPQHF. Written as DNA, the CDR3 is TGCGCCAGCAGTCAAAACGGGGGACGTCAGCCCCAGCATTTT.

In this sample, this clonotype turned up many times. This beta chain appears as a stray read in a library generated for alpha chains; its size is not informative. V is TRBV12-3 or TRBV12-4 and J is TRBJ1-1; 7 bases map to TRBD1. The CDR3 consists of 13 residues. V was pared by 6 bases and J by 3 bases, with 4 bases of the junction left unmatched. CDR3 in DNA: TGTGCCAGCAGCACAGGGGTGTACACTGAAGCTTTCTTT. Translating gives CASSTGVYTEAFF.

The sample holds many counts of this clonotype. Found in a library prepared for alpha chains, this beta chain is an off-target read, and its abundance has little meaning. J is TRBJ2-5 and V is TRBV6-6; D call uncertain. The V gene lost 2 bases and the J gene lost 5 bases, with 12 bases spanning the gap. The germline gives CDR1 MNHNY, CDR2 SVGAGI (reference sequence). The CDR3 length is 14 residues. This chain's CDR3 is CASSYDTGRETQYF. For the CDR3, the DNA is TGTGCCAGCAGTTACGATACGGGCAGGGAGACCCAGTACTTC.

This clonotype qualifies as medium-sized. This beta chain came through as a stray read in a library set up for alpha chains, and its size says little. The chain couples TRBV20-1 to TRBJ1-1; D is unresolved. Trimming shortened V by 5 bases and J by 0 bases, and 7 bases separated the two germline ends. Germline values: CDR1 DFQATT, CDR2 SNEGSKA (reference sequence). The CDR3 is made up of 12 amino acids. Here the CDR3 reads CSASDLNTEAFF. The CDR3 DNA sequence: TGCAGTGCTTCAGATTTGAACACTGAAGCTTTCTTT.

About this clonotype itself: This beta chain is a stray sequence in a library constructed for alpha chains; its clone size is not meaningful. This chain joins TRBV4-1 and TRBJ2-1, with 8 bases aligning to TRBD2. From germline, CDR1 is MGHRA and CDR2 YSYEKL. The CDR3 has 16 amino acids. Losses at the gene ends were 3 bases for V and 4 bases for J; bases not matched to a gene: 8. In DNA, the CDR3 is TGCGCCAGCAGCCATCTCTCAACGGGGGGGTACAATGAGCAGTTCTTC. This sequence encodes CASSHLSTGGYNEQFF.

By share, this clonotype ranks as medium-sized. Little can be read into the size of this beta chain, an off-target read in a library designed for alpha chains. V and J are TRBV6-2 or TRBV6-3 and TRBJ2-2, with 8 positions matching TRBD1. Germline trimming cut 4 bases from V and 1 base from J; bases unmatched to any gene: 5. The V gene's germline CDR1 is MNHEY and CDR2 SVGEGT. The CDR3 runs 16 residues. The CDR3 DNA reads as TGTGCCAGCAGTTCAAGAACAGGGGGGAACACCGGGGAGCTGTTTTTT. This sequence encodes CASSSRTGGNTGELFF.

In its sample, this clonotype is medium-sized. Little can be read into the size of this beta chain, an off-target read in a library designed for alpha chains. The gene calls are TRBV20-1 and TRBJ1-5; 7 bases agree with TRBD1. J was trimmed by 3 bases and V by 5 bases; bases with no gene match: 4. CDR3 length: 13 residues. In germline, CDR1 is DFQATT, CDR2 SNEGSKA (reference sequence). The CDR3 bases are TGCAGTGCTGGGGACAGTTACAATCAGCCCCAGCATTTT. This translates into CSAGDSYNQPQHF.

This clonotype has more than one count but fewer than ten. Because the library targeted alpha chains, this beta chain is an off-target read whose size means little. This sequence joins TRBV9 and TRBJ2-5; the D gene is possibly TRBD1 (5 bases). Trimming cost V 0 bases and J 7 bases, with 10 bases left between them. The CDR3 runs to 13 residues. Germline V gene sequence: CDR1 SGDLS, CDR2 YYNGEE. The DNA for the CDR3 is TGTGCCAGCAGCGTAGTCCAGGGTGTGACCCAGTACTTC. Residues: CASSVVQGVTQYF. The entire variable domain, with the rest obtained from reference TRBV9 and TRBJ2-5, is as follows: DSGVTQTPKHLITATGQRVTLRCSPRSGDLSVYWYQQSLDQGLQFLIQYYNGEERAKGNILERFSAQQFPDLHSELNLSSLELGDSALYFCASSVVQGVTQYFGPGTRLLVL.

Within the sample, this clonotype is medium-sized (0.01 to 0.1%). This beta chain came through as a stray read in a library set up for alpha chains, and its size says little. The chain recombines TRBV20-1 with TRBJ2-3; TRBD2 agrees at 11 bases. With V trimmed by 5 bases and J by 3 bases, 7 bases remained unmatched. The length of the CDR3 is 15 residues. The germline V gene has CDR1 DFQATT and CDR2 SNEGSKA (reference sequence). The CDR3 loop reads CSADETSGTTDTQYF. The CDR3 DNA is TGCAGTGCTGACGAGACTAGCGGGACGACAGATACGCAGTATTTT.

This clonotype was seen only a few times. A library prepared for alpha chains yielded this beta chain as an off-target read; its size is of little meaning. V gene TRBV27 combines with J gene TRBJ2-3; D gene ambiguous. Looked up from germline, CDR1 is MNHEY and CDR2 is SMNVEV (reference sequence). The germline V and J ends were trimmed by 6 bases and 4 bases, with 11 bases remaining between them. The CDR3 is 13 residues long. As DNA, the CDR3 is TGTGCCAGCAGCGGAGCGCACGCAGATACGCAGTATTTT. It is translated as CASSGAHADTQYF.

Regarding this clonotype: Being off target in a library aimed at alpha chains, this beta chain has a size of little meaning. The chain recombines TRBV15 with TRBJ1-1, with 9 bases lining up with TRBD1. Trimming took 0 bases from V and 7 from J; bases not matched to a gene: 6. Germline CDR1 reads LNHNV; CDR2 reads YYDKDF (reference sequence). CDR3 size: 15 residues. The CDR3 DNA reads as TGTGCCACCAGCAGAGATAATCAGGGACAGGGTGAAGCTTTCTTT. This encodes CATSRDNQGQGEAFF.

This clonotype was picked up many times. In a library made to pick up alpha chains, this beta chain is a stray read with a size that means little. The rearrangement joins TRBV4-2 to TRBJ2-1, with 7 bases identical to TRBD2. In germline, CDR1 is LGHNA, CDR2 YNFKEQ. J gave up 8 bases and V 1 base, and 11 bases lay outside the gene matches. The CDR3 has 16 residues. CDR3 coding DNA: TGTGCCAGCAGCCAAGGGGCTAGCGGTGTGGGCTATGAGCAGTTCTTC. Residues: CASSQGASGVGYEQFF.

This clonotype is termed medium-sized. The library was designed around alpha chains, so this beta chain is a stray read whose abundance carries little weight. The gene calls are TRBV5-5 and TRBJ1-1, with unresolved D. Germline lookup yields CDR1 SGHKS and CDR2 YYEKEE (reference sequence). The V end was cut by 0 bases, the J end by 3 bases, with 9 bases between. CDR3 length: 14 amino acids. The CDR3 protein is CASSLVPGYTEAFF. CDR3 nucleotides: TGTGCCAGCAGCTTGGTTCCAGGATACACTGAAGCTTTCTTT.

This clonotype appeared many times. In a library made to pick up alpha chains, this beta chain is a stray read with a size that means little. The chain carries TRBV20-1 and TRBJ2-1; D is ambiguous. CDR1 is DFQATT, CDR2 SNEGSKA, per germline (reference sequence). The CDR3 extends over 11 amino acids. Trimming shortened V by 3 bases and J by 4 bases, and 4 bases separated the two germline ends. The DNA for the CDR3 is TGCAGTGCTAGCTATTACAATGAGCAGTTCTTC. Amino acid sequence: CSASYYNEQFF.

In its sample, this clonotype was seen many times. In a library made to pick up alpha chains, this beta chain is a stray read with a size that means little. J is TRBJ2-1 and V is TRBV7-2; D call uncertain. The CDR3 has 15 amino acids. CDR1 and CDR2 from the germline V gene are SGHTA and FQGNSA. V lost 4 bases to trimming and J lost 6 bases, with 16 bases between them. CDR3 residues: CASSSPVGFSNEQFF. The CDR3 bases are TGTGCCAGCAGCTCTCCAGTGGGGTTCTCCAATGAGCAGTTCTTC.

By its share, this clonotype is medium-sized. Because the library targeted alpha chains, this beta chain is an off-target read whose size means little. The V gene is TRBV5-6, the J gene TRBJ2-5; TRBD1 or TRBD2 may be the D gene (5 bases each). CDR1 is SGHDT and CDR2 is YYEEEE in the germline V gene. The CDR3 extends over 13 amino acids. Trimming cost V 3 bases and J 5 bases, with 11 bases left between them. The CDR3 spells CASSSLWGETQYF. The CDR3 region has the DNA TGTGCCAGCAGCTCCTTGTGGGGGGAGACCCAGTACTTC. Complete variable domain (other parts from reference TRBV5-6 and TRBJ2-5): DAGVTQSPTHLIKTRGQQVTLRCSPKSGHDTVSWYQQALGQGPQFIFQYYEEEERQRGNFPDRFSGHQFPNYSSELNVNALLLGDSALYLCASSSLWGETQYFGPGTRLLVL.

This clonotype counts as medium-sized (0.01 to 0.1%). This beta chain is an off-target read within a library intended for alpha chains, so its frequency means little. The CDR3: CASSFNGQGTEQYF. In DNA form, the CDR3 reads TGTGCCAGCAGCTTTAACGGACAGGGGACCGAGCAGTACTTC. The rearrangement links TRBV11-1 to TRBJ2-7, with TRBD1 matching 9 bases. Germline V gene data show CDR1 as SGHAT and CDR2 as FQDESV (reference sequence). V dropped 3 bases and J dropped 6; count of bases not matched to a gene: 6. This CDR3 is built from 14 residues.

This clonotype was recorded many times. This beta chain is an unintended read in a library built for alpha chains; its size means little. The rearrangement links TRBV14 to TRBJ2-6, with 7 positions matching TRBD1. V shed 6 bases and J 8 bases; nucleotides not matched to a gene: 10. This CDR3 spans 15 amino acids. The germline V gene encodes CDR1 SGHDN and CDR2 FVKESK. The CDR3 bases are TGTGCCAGCAGTCTGGTAGGGGGCGCTTCCAACGTCCTGACTTTC. It translates to CASSLVGGASNVLTF.

In this sample, this clonotype turned up a few times. In a library made to pick up alpha chains, this beta chain is a stray read with a size that means little. The chain employs TRBV29-1 and TRBJ2-2; D perhaps matches TRBD2 (6 bases). The CDR3 consists of 14 residues. From germline, CDR1 is SQVTM and CDR2 ANQGSEA. V was shortened by 3 bases and J by 7 bases, with 15 bases between the two germline ends. The CDR3 sequence is CSVDVGAGSGELFF. DNA for the CDR3: TGCAGCGTTGACGTCGGGGCGGGGAGCGGGGAGCTGTTTTTT.